This TCR beta chain came from a study of vaccination effects on CD4 cells after COVID-19. Study summary: Post-vaccine sampling occurred a median 72 days after the second dose.

Cells that had been cultured for 10 days were the source of isolated CD4+ T cells. Participants each got two BNT162b2 or mRNA-1273 vaccine doses. In the cultures, half the medium was exchanged for IL-2 medium on days 3 and 7. Sequenced by immunoSEQ multiplex PCR; TCRdb stores in-frame clones only, minus some. The sample includes about 45,000 clones, about three quarters of them seen just once. Study-wide results and caveats: Researchers report that only 1 of 255 vaccine-induced clones in healthy vaccinees cross-reacted with common cold coronaviruses.

As for this clone: The antigen is undetermined.

The CDR3 is 15 amino acids. The germline V gene has CDR1 MNHEY and CDR2 SVGAGI. Trimming removed 0 bases from V and 15 bases from J; junction bases left unmatched: 14. This chain connects TRBV6-5 to TRBJ2-1; the match to TRBD2 covers 7 bases. The sample here was CD4+ T cells from PBMCs cultured without peptide, taken after COVID-19 vaccination. This receptor was identified in a human donor who received a COVID-19 vaccine. The CDR3 coding sequence is TGTGCCAGCAGTTACTCGGGGCACCCCAGCGGGGTATGGTTCTTC. Residues: CASSYSGHPSGVWFF.